These 11 T cell receptor beta chains were sequenced from one sample in a study of identifying expanded T cells in peripheral blood. Clones were read by immunoSEQ multiplex PCR, and TCRdb kept only the in-frame ones, dropping some. The sample contains approximately 110,000 clones, 75% to 90% of which appear only once. The sequenced sample consisted of blood. The receptors stem from a person between 18 and 75 years old in good health.

The J gene is TRBJ1-3, the V gene TRBV4-2, with D unclear. There are 15 residues in the CDR3. Looked up from germline, CDR1 is LGHNA and CDR2 is YNFKEQ. Trimming left V 4 bases short and J 0 bases short, with 10 bases between. CDR3 sequence (DNA): TGTGCCAGCAGCCCGGATTGGGGCTCTGGAAACACCATATATTTT. Protein: CASSPDWGSGNTIYF.

This chain links TRBV18 with TRBJ1-5; D uncertain. The length of the CDR3 is 13 residues. V was pared by 2 bases and J by 4 bases, with 6 bases between. Germline-derived CDR1 and CDR2 are KGHSH and LQKENI. This CDR3 is CASSPSRNQPQHF. CDR3 bases: TGTGCCAGCTCACCATCTCGGAATCAGCCCCAGCATTTT.

The chain uses TRBV10-3 and TRBJ1-2; TRBD1 agrees at 8 bases. The junction had 11 bases not matched to a gene; V was cut back by 3 bases and J by 8 bases. CDR3 length equals 15 residues. Germline CDR1 ENHRY, CDR2 SYGVKD. This CDR3 reads CAISDSGQGRGGYTF. In DNA, the CDR3 is TGTGCCATCAGTGATTCCGGACAGGGCCGCGGGGGCTACACCTTC.

This chain links TRBV27 with TRBJ1-1, with TRBD1 as a possible D gene (5 bases). This CDR3 has 14 residues. Germline values: CDR1 MNHEY, CDR2 SMNVEV (reference sequence). Trimming left V 3 bases short and J 2 bases short, with 10 bases between. CDR3 loop: CASSFRGSNTEAFF. The CDR3 DNA sequence: TGTGCCAGCAGTTTTCGGGGGTCCAACACTGAAGCTTTCTTT.

The V gene is TRBV5-5, the J gene TRBJ2-7; D gene ambiguous. The CDR3 is 14 amino acids. V lost 1 base, J lost 0 bases, and 8 bases lay in between. The germline CDR1 and CDR2 sequences are SGHKS and YYEKEE (reference sequence). The CDR3 is CASSLTSSSYEQYF. The CDR3 bases are TGTGCCAGCAGCTTGACATCCTCCTCCTACGAGCAGTACTTC.

This clone was seen only once. The J gene is TRBJ2-7, the V gene TRBV7-9; a weak D match, TRBD1 (6 bases). There are 13 residues in the CDR3. V lost 5 bases and J lost 3, with 11 bases in between. CDR1 and CDR2 (germline): SEHNR, FQNEAQ (reference sequence). The CDR3 loop is CASSHGQIYEQYF. In nucleotides, the CDR3 is TGTGCCAGCAGCCATGGACAGATCTACGAGCAGTACTTC.

The CDR3 spells CASKRLSSYNEQFF. The CDR3 nucleotides read TGTGCCAGCAAGCGGCTAAGCTCCTACAATGAGCAGTTCTTC. The V and J genes are TRBV27 and TRBJ2-1; tentative D call: TRBD2 (5 bases). The CDR3 sequence is 14 residues long. Germline CDR1 MNHEY, CDR2 SMNVEV (reference sequence). V was cut by 7 bases and J by 0 bases, with 10 bases left in between.

The CDR3 is CAISISLEGGAQFF. The CDR3 nucleotides read TGTGCCATCAGTATTTCGCTCGAGGGGGGAGCGCAGTTCTTC. The chain links TRBV10-3 to TRBJ2-1; the D call may be TRBD1 or TRBD2 (6 bases each). CDR1 ENHRY and CDR2 SYGVKD come from the germline V gene. V lost 5 bases and J 12 bases, leaving 20 bases between the germline ends. The CDR3 covers 14 residues.

This chain connects TRBV6-5 to TRBJ1-2; a weak D match, TRBD1 (5 bases). The CDR3 contains 15 residues. Germline CDR1 reads MNHEY; CDR2 reads SVGAGI. The V gene lost 0 bases and the J gene lost 0 bases, with 8 bases spanning the gap. DNA of the CDR3: TGTGCCAGCAGTTACTCCGTGACAGCTAACTATGGCTACACCTTC. Its protein is CASSYSVTANYGYTF.

CDR3 bases: TGTGCCAGCGGACGGACTAGACAAGAGACCCAGTACTTC. It yields the protein CASGRTRQETQYF. J is TRBJ2-5 and V is TRBV7-2; 7 bases match TRBD2. The trim removed 8 bases at V and 2 bases at J, leaving 5 bases unmatched. The CDR3 is made up of 13 amino acids. Germline CDR1 and CDR2: SGHTA and FQGNSA.

This sequence joins TRBV27 and TRBJ2-7; D gene uncertain. The CDR3 has 16 residues. The germline V gene has CDR1 MNHEY and CDR2 SMNVEV (reference sequence). V lost 4 bases and J 2 bases, leaving 18 bases between the germline ends. The CDR3: CASSSPGLPRPYEQYF. The CDR3 bases are TGTGCCAGCAGTTCCCCCGGCCTCCCCAGGCCCTACGAGCAGTACTTC.